What follows describes a single TCR beta chain. Its specificity is not known. A multiplex PCR was run with 60 Vbeta primers and 13 Jbeta primers. Clones were read by immunoSEQ multiplex PCR, and TCRdb kept only the in-frame ones, dropping some. The sample consists of under 200,000 clones, 80% of them appearing once. This entry is derived from a study of cytomegalovirus exposure and HLA in healthy donors. Study-level information: Previous work identified 117 million unique TCR beta sequences from approximately 190 million T cells.

The study, taken as a whole, reports: Most TCR sequences were uncommon, yet certain public TCRs appeared in many donors. The authors listed 164 TCR beta chains as cytomegalovirus-associated. More than 15,000 TCR beta sequences were associated with HLA alleles at 0.05 false discovery rate in a later analysis.

The CDR3 has 15 amino acids. Trimming at V came to 1 base and at J to 7 bases, leaving 5 bases not matched to a gene. Germline values: CDR1 MGHRA, CDR2 YSYEKL. The chain joins TRBV4-1 to TRBJ2-4; 9 bases map to TRBD2. Sequencing was performed on PBMCs. This receptor was taken from a man aged 40-49 years in good health and CMV-seronegative. CDR3 sequence: CASSQGGGGGNIQYF. The CDR3, as DNA: TGCGCCAGCAGCCAAGGCGGGGGGGGAGGGAACATTCAGTACTTC.